These T cell receptor beta chains were read from a single sample in a study of shared clonotypes between healthy human individuals. Only in-frame clones appear in the TCRdb table, and some are missing; sequencing was by immunoSEQ multiplex PCR. This table has about 680,000 clones, under 80% appearing once. The sequencing sample was made of memory CD4+ T cells sorted from blood. The receptors stem from a woman in her 30s in good health. CDR3s leave out the opening cysteine and the closing phenylalanine or tryptophan. Expanded clones get a size class; other rows say once, few or many, or leave the size out.

v_call: TRBV6-1
clone_size: NA
j_call: TRBJ2-1
cdr3_aa: ASGWSSGIVDEQF

v_call: TRBV2
clone_size: few
j_call: TRBJ2-7
cdr3_aa: ASRISGTLHEQY

v_call: TRBV19
clone_size: NA
j_call: TRBJ2-1
cdr3_aa: ASSLGEPLRDNEQF

v_call: TRBV28
clone_size: NA
j_call: TRBJ2-7
cdr3_aa: ASSFAWDLYEQY

v_call: TRBV7-3
clone_size: NA
j_call: TRBJ2-5
cdr3_aa: ASSPGLAARETQY

v_call: TRBV7-9
clone_size: NA
j_call: TRBJ2-3
cdr3_aa: ASLRGQGATDTQY

v_call: TRBV6-4
clone_size: NA
j_call: TRBJ2-2
cdr3_aa: ASSPGAGVGTGELF

v_call: TRBV19
clone_size: few
j_call: TRBJ2-6
cdr3_aa: ASGTGDISGANVLT

v_call: TRBV10-3
clone_size: NA
j_call: TRBJ2-7
cdr3_aa: AIGAAYEQY

v_call: TRBV12-5
clone_size: NA
j_call: TRBJ2-7
cdr3_aa: ASGLAHMTGFGSEQY

v_call: TRBV4-1
clone_size: few
j_call: TRBJ2-5
cdr3_aa: ASSQAFGASGHQETQY